The 28 T cell receptor beta chains reported below all come from one sample, sequenced in a study of CD8 T cells in ankylosing spondylitis. Via MiXCR, TCRdb re-called the 5' RACE reads, giving one row per CDR3 protein. The sample contains some 95,000 distinct CDR3 sequences, about 8.8% of which appear only once. Sequencing used blood, either unsorted or a sorted T cell fraction (not recorded which). These receptors were taken from a male donor with ankylosing spondylitis or in good health (not recorded which).

This clonotype was found many times. The chain couples TRBV12-3 or TRBV12-4 to TRBJ2-7, with D tentatively TRBD1 (5 bases). Trimming cost V 6 bases and J 5 bases, with 14 bases left between them. The CDR3 extends over 13 amino acids. CDR3 DNA sequence: TGTGCCAGCAGCCCAGGGAAGGGCCACGAGCAGTACTTC. This encodes CASSPGKGHEQYF.

In this sample, this clonotype turned up many times. The chain joins TRBV29-1 to TRBJ1-1, with D maybe TRBD1 (6 bases). The germline V and J ends were trimmed by 3 bases and 8 bases, with 19 bases remaining between them. Germline values: CDR1 SQVTM, CDR2 ANQGSEA. The CDR3 sequence is 14 residues long. CDR3 sequence: CSVDLGGGQLEAFF. In DNA, the CDR3 is TGCAGCGTTGATTTGGGGGGGGGACAACTGGAAGCTTTCTTT.

Only a few counts were recorded for this clonotype. The gene calls are TRBV13 and TRBJ2-2; 9 positions agree with TRBD1. After removal of 2 bases from V and 4 bases from J, the junction contained 11 bases not matched to a gene. The CDR3 is 18 residues long. Germline CDR1 PRHDT, CDR2 FYEKMQ (reference sequence). CDR3 sequence: CASSLSRDRERVTGELFF. In DNA form, the CDR3 reads TGTGCCAGCAGCTTATCCCGGGACAGGGAACGAGTCACCGGGGAGCTGTTTTTT.

This clonotype was observed many times. The rearrangement joins TRBV20-1 to TRBJ2-2; D uncertain. CDR1 is DFQATT and CDR2 is SNEGSKA in the germline V gene (reference sequence). The CDR3 totals 14 residues. V dropped 0 bases and J dropped 3 bases, with 8 bases sitting between them. The CDR3 coding sequence is TGCAGTGCTAGAGATCTGCGCTACACCGGGGAGCTGTTTTTT. Amino acid sequence: CSARDLRYTGELFF.

Ten or more counts support this clonotype. The chain combines TRBV7-2 with TRBJ1-2; the D gene is possibly TRBD1 (6 bases). Germline loops: CDR1 SGHTA, CDR2 FQGNSA. The V and J ends lost 6 bases and 0 bases respectively, with 11 bases between them. The CDR3 covers 14 residues. The CDR3 reads CASRQGGTNYGYTF. CDR3 sequence (DNA): TGTGCCAGCAGACAAGGGGGTACTAACTATGGCTACACCTTC.

This clonotype was counted at least ten times. One end of the junction is discordant with germline, which a read error may explain. The CDR3 coding sequence is TGTGCCAGCAGTTTAGATCCCCCTCCTCGCAATGAGCAGTTCTTC. Residues: CASSLDPPPRNEQFF. V and J are TRBV11-2 and TRBJ2-1; the D is unclear. The CDR3 runs to 15 residues. Germline CDR1 reads SGHAT; CDR2 reads FQNNGV.

At least ten counts were recorded for this clonotype. The J gene is TRBJ2-2, the V gene TRBV6-5; D tentatively reads TRBD1 or TRBD2 (5 bases each). Per the germline V gene, CDR1 is MNHEY and CDR2 is SVGAGI. With 4 bases removed from V and 4 bases from J, the gap between germline ends came to 10 bases. There are 14 residues in the CDR3. The CDR3 coding sequence is TGTGCCAGCAGTTTCCAGGGACCCACCGGGGAGCTGTTTTTT. Its translation: CASSFQGPTGELFF.

This clonotype was counted ten times or more. The CDR3 region is CASSTPQGYNEQFF. CDR3 nucleotide sequence: TGTGCCAGTAGTACCCCACAGGGTTACAATGAGCAGTTCTTC. The rearrangement links TRBV19 to TRBJ2-1; TRBD1 is a possible D gene (6 bases). Trimming left V 4 bases short and J 4 bases short, with 11 bases between. The CDR3 has 14 residues. Looked up from germline, CDR1 is LNHDA and CDR2 is SQIVND (reference sequence).

This clonotype was observed at least ten times. V and J are TRBV6-1 and TRBJ1-1, with 7 bases fitting TRBD1. CDR3 size: 15 residues. CDR1 MNHNS and CDR2 SASEGT come from the germline V gene. V shed 5 bases and J 0 bases; nucleotides not matched to a gene: 6. The CDR3, as DNA: TGTGCCAGCAGTACATGGGACAGTTTGAACACTGAAGCTTTCTTT. Translated: CASSTWDSLNTEAFF.

This clonotype was counted ten times or more. The genes are TRBV2 and TRBJ1-1; perhaps TRBD1 as D (5 bases). Trimming took off 4 bases at V and 4 bases at J, with 10 bases between the two ends. Germline V gene data show CDR1 as SNHLY and CDR2 as FYNNEI. The CDR3 loop spans 13 amino acids. The CDR3 sequence: CASSVNGGTEAFF. The CDR3 nucleotides read TGTGCCAGCAGTGTAAACGGGGGCACTGAAGCTTTCTTT.

This clonotype came up many times. V usage is TRBV20-1 and J usage is TRBJ2-5; D is unclear. CDR1 DFQATT and CDR2 SNEGSKA come from the germline V gene (reference sequence). The CDR3 is 13 amino acids. Trimming cost V 2 bases and J 1 base, with 8 bases left between them. The CDR3 bases are TGCAGTGCTAGACGGGCTGCCCAAGAGACCCAGTACTTC. Amino acid sequence: CSARRAAQETQYF.

This clonotype has ten or more counts. The V gene is TRBV4-1, the J gene TRBJ1-4; D not certain. This CDR3 has 12 amino acids. V lost 2 bases, J lost 8 bases, and 6 bases lay in between. Germline V gene lookup returns CDR1 MGHRA and CDR2 YSYEKL. This chain's CDR3 is CASSQPQEKLFF. CDR3 sequence (DNA): TGCGCCAGCAGCCAACCCCAGGAAAAACTGTTTTTT.

This clonotype was observed many times. The DNA for the CDR3 is TGTGCCATCAGAGGGACTAGCGGGGGGACCTACAATGAGCAGTTCTTC. The encoded protein is CAIRGTSGGTYNEQFF. V and J are TRBV10-3 and TRBJ2-1, with TRBD2 matching 15 bases. CDR1 and CDR2 (germline): ENHRY, SYGVKD. This CDR3 contains 16 residues. V lost 6 bases and J lost 2; bases outside the gene matches: 2.

This clonotype has ten or more counts. V gene TRBV25-1 combines with J gene TRBJ1-1; TRBD1 is a possible D gene (5 bases). The germline V and J ends were trimmed by 3 bases and 2 bases, with 13 bases remaining between them. Germline CDR1 is MGHDK and CDR2 is SYGVNS. This CDR3 spans 15 amino acids. Here the CDR3 reads CASSDSKGLNTEAFF. In DNA form, the CDR3 reads TGTGCCAGCAGTGATTCCAAGGGACTTAACACTGAAGCTTTCTTT.

This clonotype came up many times. The CDR3 is CASSLQGDSGNTIYF. The CDR3 DNA reads as TGCGCCAGCAGCTTACAAGGGGACTCTGGAAACACCATATATTTT. The genes are TRBV5-1 and TRBJ1-3, with D possibly TRBD1 on 5 matching bases. Germline V CDR1 and CDR2: SGHRS, YFSETQ. The CDR3 contains 15 residues. The V end lost 2 bases, the J end lost 0 bases, and 9 bases lay between the germline ends. The variable domain in full, completed from reference TRBV5-1 and TRBJ1-3, reads KAGVTQTPRYLIKTRGQQVTLSCSPISGHRSVSWYQQTPGQGLQFLFEYFSETQRNKGNFPGRFSGRQFSNSRSEMNVSTLELGDSALYLCASSLQGDSGNTIYFGEGSWLTVV.

Many counts were recorded for this clonotype. One junction end does not reproduce the germline sequence, and a read error may be involved. V and J are TRBV12-5 and TRBJ2-3; TRBD1 aligns across 7 bases. CDR1 and CDR2 (germline): LGHNT, FRNRAP. The CDR3 sequence is 13 residues long. In nucleotides, the CDR3 is TGTGCTAGTGGAGTAGGGGGCTCAGATGCGCAGTATTTT. The encoded protein is CASGVGGSDAQYF.

This clonotype was counted at least ten times. This chain joins TRBV20-1 and TRBJ2-5; a weak D match, TRBD2 (7 bases). CDR3 length: 13 residues. Trimming took 2 bases from V and 6 from J, leaving 13 bases between them. CDR1 and CDR2 (germline): DFQATT, SNEGSKA (reference sequence). CDR3 DNA sequence: TGCAGTGCTAGACCGGGGGGCGGAAAGACCCAGTACTTC. Protein sequence: CSARPGGGKTQYF.

This clonotype came up many times. The chain links TRBV7-9 to TRBJ2-1; D is tentatively TRBD1 or TRBD2 (5 bases each). This CDR3 has 15 residues. V was trimmed by 5 bases and J by 4 bases, leaving 15 bases between them. CDR1 is SEHNR, CDR2 FQNEAQ, per germline (reference sequence). This CDR3 is CASSATGTEYNEQFF. CDR3 DNA: TGTGCCAGCAGCGCGACCGGGACGGAATACAATGAGCAGTTCTTC.

This clonotype was seen ten or more times. This sequence joins TRBV20-1 and TRBJ2-7; D not certain. CDR1 is DFQATT and CDR2 is SNEGSKA in the germline V gene (reference sequence). Trimming took off 7 bases at V and 2 bases at J, with 15 bases between the two ends. The CDR3 is 13 residues long. CDR3 sequence reads: CSGTDQKPYEQYF. As DNA, the CDR3 is TGCAGTGGTACAGACCAAAAGCCCTACGAGCAGTACTTC.

This clonotype came up many times. The chain has TRBV29-1 and TRBJ2-7; D not resolved. The V and J ends lost 0 bases and 4 bases respectively, with 7 bases between them. The CDR3 covers 12 residues. Germline CDR1 SQVTM, CDR2 ANQGSEA. DNA for the CDR3: TGCAGCGTTGAAGATCGGGTTTACGAGCAGTACTTC. Protein: CSVEDRVYEQYF.

The rearrangement joins TRBV20-1 to TRBJ2-3; a weak D match, TRBD1 (6 bases). V gave up 6 bases and J gave up 4 bases, with 20 bases separating them. This CDR3 has 15 amino acids. Germline V gives CDR1 DFQATT, CDR2 SNEGSKA (reference sequence). CDR3 sequence (DNA): TGCAGTGCATCAGAACCCTACAGGGATGCAGATACGCAGTATTTT. This translates into CSASEPYRDADTQYF.

This clonotype was recorded at least ten times. The V gene is TRBV2, the J gene TRBJ2-2; 10 bases are a match to TRBD2. There are 16 residues in the CDR3. Germline V lookup: CDR1 SNHLY, CDR2 FYNNEI. V gave up 5 bases and J gave up 3 bases; unmatched junction bases: 6. The CDR3 nucleotides are TGTGCCAGCAGTAAAGGACTAGCGGAGCACACCGGGGAGCTGTTTTTT. This codes for CASSKGLAEHTGELFF.

This clonotype was observed many times. The V and J genes are TRBV4-1 and TRBJ1-5; possible D gene TRBD1, 6 bases. Germline V gives CDR1 MGHRA, CDR2 YSYEKL. Trimming removed 0 bases at V and 2 bases at J, with 20 bases between. The CDR3 has 19 amino acids. The CDR3 protein is CASSQDLPGGLGGNQPQHF. CDR3 nucleotide sequence: TGCGCCAGCAGCCAAGATCTCCCTGGGGGGCTGGGGGGCAATCAGCCCCAGCATTTT.

This clonotype was observed many times. J is TRBJ2-2 and V is TRBV12-3 or TRBV12-4; 8 nucleotides match TRBD1. The CDR3 sequence is 15 residues long. J gave up 4 bases and V 1 base, and 2 bases lay outside the gene matches. This chain's CDR3 is CASSLGTGFTGELFF. The DNA for the CDR3 is TGTGCCAGCAGTTTAGGGACAGGGTTCACCGGGGAGCTGTTTTTT.

This rearrangement joins TRBV6-2 or TRBV6-3 to TRBJ2-1; 15 nucleotides agree with TRBD2. The CDR3 loop spans 20 amino acids. V shed 4 bases and J 4 bases; nucleotides not matched to a gene: 14. CDR1 and CDR2 (germline): MNHEY, SVGEGT. In nucleotides, the CDR3 is TGTGCCAGCAGTTTTCACGTCCCGGGACTAGCGGGGGGCCCTTACAATGAGCAGTTCTTC. Translated, it gives CASSFHVPGLAGGPYNEQFF.

This clonotype was picked up many times. The V gene is TRBV7-2, the J gene TRBJ2-1, with TRBD2 matching 12 bases. J was trimmed by 4 bases and V by 6 bases; bases with no gene match: 1. Germline CDR1 is SGHTA and CDR2 is FQGNSA. This CDR3 region has 14 residues. The CDR3 loop reads CASRGLAGYNEQFF. The CDR3 nucleotides read TGTGCCAGCAGAGGACTAGCGGGGTACAATGAGCAGTTCTTC. Using reference TRBV7-2 and TRBJ2-1 for the parts outside the CDR3, the full variable domain is GAGVSQSPSNKVTEKGKDVELRCDPISGHTALYWYRQSLGQGLEFLIYFQGNSAPDKSGLPSDRFSAERTGGSVSTLTIQRTQQEDSAVYLCASRGLAGYNEQFFGPGTRLTVL.

This clonotype occurred many times. The DNA for the CDR3 is TGTGCCAGCAAGGGACAGGCCCTTTCTAACTATGGCTACACCTTC. As protein: CASKGQALSNYGYTF. This sequence joins TRBV6-2 or TRBV6-3 and TRBJ1-2, with TRBD1 identical over 8 bases. Per germline, CDR1 MNHEY and CDR2 SVGEGT. The CDR3 runs to 15 residues. Trimming cost V 7 bases and J 0 bases; bases outside gene matches: 7.

This clonotype was counted ten times or more. The V gene is TRBV20-1, the J gene TRBJ1-5; the D is unclear. CDR3 length equals 13 residues. Trimming pared 5 bases from V and 3 bases from J, leaving 11 bases between. Germline-derived CDR1 and CDR2 are DFQATT and SNEGSKA (reference sequence). CDR3 in amino acids: CSALDNPNQPQHF. The CDR3 bases are TGCAGTGCTTTAGACAACCCCAATCAGCCCCAGCATTTT.